The T cell receptor beta chain described here comes from a study of T cells in Graves' hyperthyroidism and ophthalmopathy. Across 18 months, stable Graves' hyperthyroidism was marked by no progression to ophthalmopathy. Lactation, pregnancy, other autoimmune disease or uncontrolled infection led to exclusion of patients. CDR1 and CDR2 from the germline V gene are SGHDN and FVKESK. This CDR3 contains 14 residues. V trimming: 5 bases; J trimming: 3 bases; junction bases outside the gene matches: 5. Template material for amplifying TCR beta CDR3 regions consisted of RNA transcripts. First-round RT-PCR targeting the TCR CDR3 was performed with the HTBI primer set. TCRdb re-derived calls from the multiplex PCR reads in MiXCR, one entry per CDR3 protein. The sample has a few hundred thousand distinct CDR3 sequences; roughly 14% are singletons. This clonotype was picked up a small number of times.

Source material: blood. The chain carries TRBV14 and TRBJ2-7; TRBD1 matches 9 bases. The clonotype originates from a woman in her twenties or thirties with Graves' hyperthyroidism. In DNA form, the CDR3 reads TGTGCCAGCAGCAGGAGGACAGGGGTCTACGAGCAGTACTTC. Protein sequence: CASSRRTGVYEQYF.